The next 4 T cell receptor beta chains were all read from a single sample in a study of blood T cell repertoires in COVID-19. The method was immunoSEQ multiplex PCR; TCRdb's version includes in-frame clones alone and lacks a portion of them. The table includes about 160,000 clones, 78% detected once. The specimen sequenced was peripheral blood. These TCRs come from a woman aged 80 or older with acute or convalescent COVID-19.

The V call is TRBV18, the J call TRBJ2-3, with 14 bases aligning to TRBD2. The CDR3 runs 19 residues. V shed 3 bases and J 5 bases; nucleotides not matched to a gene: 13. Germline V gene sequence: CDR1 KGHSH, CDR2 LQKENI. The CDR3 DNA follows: TGTGCCAGCTCACCTTCACCAGGCGGACTAGCGGGAGGTGGAGATACGCAGTATTTT. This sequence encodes CASSPSPGGLAGGGDTQYF.

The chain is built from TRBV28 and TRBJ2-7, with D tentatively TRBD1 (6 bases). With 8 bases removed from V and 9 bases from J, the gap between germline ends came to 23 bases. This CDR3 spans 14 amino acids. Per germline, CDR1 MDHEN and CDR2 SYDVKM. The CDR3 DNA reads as TGTGCCAGCCGACCGGGACATACGTCCTTTGGGCAGTACTTC. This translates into CASRPGHTSFGQYF.

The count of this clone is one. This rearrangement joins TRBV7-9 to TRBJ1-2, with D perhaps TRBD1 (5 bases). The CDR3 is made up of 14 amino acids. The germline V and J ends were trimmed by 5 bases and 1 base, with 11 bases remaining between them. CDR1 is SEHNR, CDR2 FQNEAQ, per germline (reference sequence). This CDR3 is CASSPGLFNYGYTF. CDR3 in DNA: TGTGCCAGCAGCCCAGGGTTATTTAACTATGGCTACACCTTC.

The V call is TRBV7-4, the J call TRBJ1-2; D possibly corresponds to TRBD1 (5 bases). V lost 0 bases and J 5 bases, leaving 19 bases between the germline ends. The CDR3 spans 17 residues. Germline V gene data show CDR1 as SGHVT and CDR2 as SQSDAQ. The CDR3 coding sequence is TGTGCCAGCAGCTTAGCCCCCCGCAGGGCGGTTTGGTATGGCTACACCTTC. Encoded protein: CASSLAPRRAVWYGYTF. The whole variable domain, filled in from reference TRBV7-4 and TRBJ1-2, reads GAGVSQSPRYKVAKRGRDVALRCDSISGHVTLYWYRQTLGQGSEVLTYSQSDAQRDKSGRPSGRFSAERPERSVSTLKIQRTEQGDSAVYLCASSLAPRRAVWYGYTFGSGTRLTVV.